These 21 T cell receptor beta chains were all obtained from the same sample, sequenced in a study of T cell responses to AZD1222 COVID-19 vaccine. The table came from immunoSEQ multiplex PCR; TCRdb's copy has only in-frame clones and leaves some out. The table records 110,000 to 150,000 clones, roughly nine tenths of them present only once. The input for sequencing was peripheral blood, taken on day 0 of AZD1222 vaccination. All receptors come from an adult in good health.

The chain links TRBV7-9 to TRBJ1-1; no definite D call. Germline lookup yields CDR1 SEHNR and CDR2 FQNEAQ (reference sequence). The CDR3 contains 14 residues. The V end lost 6 bases, the J end lost 4 bases, and 15 bases lay between the germline ends. CDR3 nucleotide sequence: TGTGCCAGCAGAGGCGGACCGGGGTTCACTGAAGCTTTCTTT. Encoded protein: CASRGGPGFTEAFF.

The chain uses TRBV9 and TRBJ2-7; D may be TRBD2 (7 bases). The CDR3 spans 14 residues. V was clipped by 1 base and J by 7 bases, with 15 bases between them. CDR1 SGDLS and CDR2 YYNGEE come from the germline V gene. The CDR3, as DNA: TGTGCCAGCAGCGTATTTGGCGGGGGCAGGGAGCAGTACTTC. Its translation is CASSVFGGGREQYF.

V is TRBV5-1 and J is TRBJ2-2; D remains ambiguous. The germline V gene encodes CDR1 SGHRS and CDR2 YFSETQ. This CDR3 has 16 residues. V was shortened by 9 bases and J by 4 bases, with 22 bases between the two germline ends. The CDR3: CATSISPKWGTGELFF. DNA of the CDR3: TGCGCCACCTCAATTTCACCTAAGTGGGGCACCGGGGAGCTGTTTTTT. The whole variable domain, filled in from reference TRBV5-1 and TRBJ2-2, reads KAGVTQTPRYLIKTRGQQVTLSCSPISGHRSVSWYQQTPGQGLQFLFEYFSETQRNKGNFPGRFSGRQFSNSRSEMNVSTLELGDSALYLCATSISPKWGTGELFFGEGSRLTVL.

In its sample, this clone was seen once. The chain employs TRBV7-8 and TRBJ1-2; tentative D call: TRBD1 (5 bases). Between the trimmed V and J ends, which lost 5 bases and 3 bases, there was a span of 7 bases. Germline lookup yields CDR1 SGHVS and CDR2 FQNEAQ. The CDR3 is 12 amino acids. CDR3 amino acids: CASSETDYGYTF. The DNA for the CDR3 is TGTGCCAGCAGCGAGACAGACTATGGCTACACCTTC.

The chain has TRBV23-1 and TRBJ1-3; D call uncertain. TRBV23-1 is an ORF, and what it does is uncertain. Trimming left V 3 bases short and J 4 bases short, with 1 base between. This CDR3 is 11 amino acids long. CDR3 loop: CASSQGNTIYF. CDR3 DNA: TGCGCCAGCAGTCAGGGAAACACCATATATTTT.

This rearrangement joins TRBV25-1 to TRBJ1-2; 10 positions match TRBD1. The germline gives CDR1 MGHDK, CDR2 SYGVNS. The CDR3 is made up of 17 amino acids. The J segment lost 7 bases and the V segment lost 5 bases, leaving 16 bases of the junction unmatched. This CDR3 reads CASSRRGTGASGAGYTF. The DNA for the CDR3 is TGTGCCAGCAGTAGAAGGGGGACAGGGGCATCTGGGGCTGGCTACACCTTC.

The V call is TRBV30, the J call TRBJ2-7; D is unclear. Germline CDR1 GTSNPN, CDR2 SVGIG (reference sequence). CDR3 length: 14 residues. V was cut by 2 bases and J by 3 bases, with 14 bases left in between. The CDR3 reads CAWSIFSALYEQYF. In DNA, the CDR3 is TGTGCCTGGAGTATTTTCTCGGCTCTCTACGAGCAGTACTTC. The full variable domain, completed using reference TRBV30 and TRBJ2-7, is SQTIHQWPATLVQPVGSPLSLECTVEGTSNPNLYWYRQAAGRGLQLLFYSVGIGQISSEVPQNLSASRPQDRQFILSSKKLLLSDSGFYLCAWSIFSALYEQYFGPGTRLTVT.

V and J are TRBV21-1 and TRBJ1-2. TRBV21-1 is tagged as a pseudogene. The CDR3 totals 16 residues. CDR3 nucleotides: TGTGCCAGCAGCAAAAAGTGCAAGGGAGCTAACTATGGCTACACCTTC. Encoded protein: CASSKKCKGANYGYTF.

The chain recombines TRBV5-5 with TRBJ2-7; TRBD1 aligns across 10 bases. With 4 bases clipped from V and 2 bases from J, the junction kept 9 bases outside the gene matches. CDR3 length: 16 amino acids. Germline CDR1 is SGHKS and CDR2 is YYEKEE (reference sequence). The CDR3 sequence is CASSIAAGQGAYEQYF. Here the CDR3 DNA reads TGTGCCAGCAGCATTGCCGCTGGACAGGGGGCCTACGAGCAGTACTTC.

This sequence joins TRBV5-5 and TRBJ1-1, with a weak D call TRBD1 (6 bases). The ends were cut back, 1 base at V and 0 bases at J, with 10 bases in the middle. The CDR3 length is 15 residues. Germline-derived CDR1 and CDR2 are SGHKS and YYEKEE (reference sequence). The CDR3 nucleotides are TGTGCCAGCAGCTTGTGGGGGGCCCTGAACACTGAAGCTTTCTTT. Translation gives CASSLWGALNTEAFF.

The V and J genes are TRBV14 and TRBJ1-3; TRBD1 matches 11 bases. The CDR3 runs 14 residues. J lost 4 bases, V lost 8 bases, and 4 bases had no gene match. The germline CDR1 and CDR2 sequences are SGHDN and FVKESK. The DNA of the CDR3 is TGTGCCAGCTTGGACAGGGGGCGGGGAAACACCATATATTTT. Encoded protein: CASLDRGRGNTIYF.

This clone appeared once. J is TRBJ2-7 and V is TRBV6-5; 8 nucleotides line up with TRBD2. Germline loops: CDR1 MNHEY, CDR2 SVGAGI. With V trimmed by 0 bases and J by 6 bases, 7 bases remained unmatched. This CDR3 comprises 15 residues. The CDR3 bases are TGTGCCAGCAGTTACTCAGCCGCGGGGGGAGGCGAGCAGTACTTC. Translating it yields CASSYSAAGGGEQYF.

V is TRBV28 and J is TRBJ2-6; D unresolved. The CDR3 consists of 13 residues. Per the germline V gene, CDR1 is MDHEN and CDR2 is SYDVKM. V lost 5 bases and J 4 bases, leaving 6 bases between the germline ends. The DNA for the CDR3 is TGTGCCAGCAGTAGAATCGGGGCCAACGTCCTGACTTTC. Its protein is CASSRIGANVLTF. The complete variable domain, with remaining parts taken from reference TRBV28 and TRBJ2-6, reads DVKVTQSSRYLVKRTGEKVFLECVQDMDHENMFWYRQDPGLGLRLIYFSYDVKMKEKGDIPEGYSVSREKKERFSLILESASTNQTSMYLCASSRIGANVLTFGAGSRLTVL.

J is TRBJ1-2 and V is TRBV12-3 or TRBV12-4; D perhaps matches TRBD1 (5 bases). There are 12 residues in the CDR3. The ends were cut back, 6 bases at V and 4 bases at J, with 9 bases in the middle. CDR3 in DNA: TGTGCCAGCAGGGGGACGTCCTATGGCTACACCTTC. Translated: CASRGTSYGYTF.

J is TRBJ2-7 and V is TRBV3-1 (or the pseudogene TRBV3-2); 15 bases align to TRBD2. CDR3 length: 17 amino acids. CDR1 and CDR2 from the germline V gene are LGHDT and YNNKEL (reference sequence). With 1 base clipped from V and 6 bases from J, the junction kept 7 bases outside the gene matches. This chain's CDR3 is CASSQGFSGLAGGEQYF. The CDR3 DNA sequence: TGTGCCAGCAGCCAAGGTTTTTCGGGACTAGCGGGGGGCGAGCAGTACTTC.

CDR3 residues: CAWKLSGANVLTF. The CDR3 DNA sequence: TGTGCCTGGAAGCTTTCTGGGGCCAACGTCCTGACTTTC. The V and J genes are TRBV30 and TRBJ2-6; no firm D call. Trimming removed 4 bases from V and 1 base from J, with 5 bases in between. The CDR3 is 13 amino acids. Germline-derived CDR1 and CDR2 are GTSNPN and SVGIG (reference sequence). Complete variable domain (other parts from reference TRBV30 and TRBJ2-6): SQTIHQWPATLVQPVGSPLSLECTVEGTSNPNLYWYRQAAGRGLQLLFYSVGIGQISSEVPQNLSASRPQDRQFILSSKKLLLSDSGFYLCAWKLSGANVLTFGAGSRLTVL.

This sequence joins TRBV27 and TRBJ2-6; D is uncertain. V was trimmed by 10 bases and J by 0 bases, leaving 10 bases between them. The germline V gene encodes CDR1 MNHEY and CDR2 SMNVEV (reference sequence). The CDR3 runs to 14 residues. The DNA of the CDR3 is TGTGCCACCTTGGGGTCCTCTGGGGCCAACGTCCTGACTTTC. Translating gives CATLGSSGANVLTF.

The V call is TRBV5-4, the J call TRBJ2-1; TRBD2 matches at 11 bases. Trimming cost V 4 bases and J 3 bases; bases outside gene matches: 0. Per germline, CDR1 SGHNT and CDR2 YYREEE (reference sequence). CDR3 length: 14 amino acids. The CDR3 is CASSGTSGYNEQFF. Here the CDR3 DNA reads TGTGCCAGCAGCGGGACTAGCGGCTACAATGAGCAGTTCTTC.

This chain uses TRBV11-2 with TRBJ2-5; 7 bases fit TRBD1. The junction had 4 bases not matched to a gene; V was cut back by 5 bases and J by 4 bases. Germline-derived CDR1 and CDR2 are SGHAT and FQNNGV. This CDR3 is built from 13 residues. As DNA, the CDR3 is TGTGCCAGCAGCCCCGACAGGGCAGAGACCCAGTACTTC. Translation: CASSPDRAETQYF. Based on the CDR3 plus reference TRBV11-2 and TRBJ2-5, the full variable domain is EAGVAQSPRYKIIEKRQSVAFWCNPISGHATLYWYQQILGQGPKLLIQFQNNGVVDDSQLPKDRFSAERLKGVDSTLKIQPAKLEDSAVYLCASSPDRAETQYFGPGTRLLVL.

The chain recombines TRBV10-3 with TRBJ2-5; D could derive from TRBD1 or TRBD2 (5 bases each). The CDR3 sequence is 15 residues long. Trimming left V 4 bases short and J 2 bases short, with 14 bases between. In germline, CDR1 is ENHRY, CDR2 SYGVKD. CDR3: CAISAITRGQETQYF. CDR3 nucleotide sequence: TGTGCCATCAGTGCTATTACTAGGGGACAAGAGACCCAGTACTTC.

The V call is TRBV28, the J call TRBJ1-2; unclear D gene. The germline gives CDR1 MDHEN, CDR2 SYDVKM. The CDR3 runs 13 residues. The V end lost 7 bases, the J end lost 5 bases, and 14 bases lay between the germline ends. CDR3 in DNA: TGTGCCAGCACCCTCGAGGGTTCTTATGGCTACACCTTC. Residues: CASTLEGSYGYTF.